This entry lists 14 T cell receptor beta chains sequenced from one sample in a study of control samples from healthy donors and cancer patients. Data came from immunoSEQ multiplex PCR; TCRdb stores just in-frame clones and leaves some out. The sample yields some 120,000 clones, approximately 90% seen once. Material for sequencing was blood. All receptors come from a young man in good health.

This clone showed up just a few times. This chain links TRBV2 with TRBJ2-1; D call uncertain. The CDR3 is 15 residues long. Deletions cut 5 bases from V and 5 bases from J, with 16 bases between. The germline V gene encodes CDR1 SNHLY and CDR2 FYNNEI. CDR3 region: CASSLESRQNNEQFF. The CDR3 DNA is TGTGCCAGCAGTTTGGAATCGAGGCAAAACAATGAGCAGTTCTTC.

The rearrangement joins TRBV11-2 to TRBJ2-5; 8 nucleotides match TRBD1. This CDR3 is 14 amino acids long. Germline CDR1 is SGHAT and CDR2 is FQNNGV. The J segment lost 5 bases and the V segment lost 4 bases, leaving 6 bases of the junction unmatched. The CDR3 coding sequence is TGTGCCAGCAGCTCCCACAGGGGGAAGGAGACCCAGTACTTC. Protein: CASSSHRGKETQYF.

The rearrangement joins TRBV24-1 to TRBJ1-2, with TRBD1 as a possible D gene (5 bases). CDR1 and CDR2 from the germline V gene are KGHDR and SFDVKD. Trimming removed 0 bases from V and 7 bases from J, with 8 bases in between. The CDR3 totals 13 residues. CDR3 amino acids: CATSDLHGGGYTF. The CDR3 coding sequence is TGTGCCACCAGTGATTTGCACGGGGGTGGCTACACCTTC.

The chain employs TRBV19 and TRBJ1-4; D remains ambiguous. This CDR3 is built from 20 residues. Trimming removed 1 base from V and 7 bases from J, with 28 bases in between. Germline assignment: CDR1 LNHDA and CDR2 SQIVND (reference sequence). The CDR3 DNA follows: TGTGCCAGTAGTATAGTTTTCTACGGCAGATCGATCCGGGATGGTGAAAAACTGTTTTTT. Translated: CASSIVFYGRSIRDGEKLFF.

V usage is TRBV2 and J usage is TRBJ1-5, with 7 bases fitting TRBD1. Unmatched junction bases numbered 12, after V lost 8 bases and J lost 5 bases. The V gene's germline CDR1 is SNHLY and CDR2 FYNNEI. The CDR3 loop spans 15 amino acids. CDR3 bases: TGTGCCAGCGTCGCAGGGACAGCCCCTTATCAGCCCCAGCATTTT. Translation: CASVAGTAPYQPQHF.

This clone has a single count. The sample has other DNA sequences that encode this CDR3 too. This chain links TRBV6-5 with TRBJ1-1; a weak D match, TRBD1 (5 bases). V dropped 6 bases and J dropped 0 bases, with 11 bases sitting between them. CDR1 MNHEY and CDR2 SVGAGI come from the germline V gene. This CDR3 comprises 14 residues. CDR3 in DNA: TGTGCCAGCAGGGGACGGGGAATGAACACTGAAGCTTTCTTT. Its protein product is CASRGRGMNTEAFF.

V and J are TRBV12-3 or TRBV12-4 and TRBJ1-6, with a tentative D call TRBD1 (6 bases). The CDR3 consists of 13 residues. V was shortened by 6 bases and J by 7 bases, with 10 bases between the two germline ends. The CDR3 region is CASRLGGNSPLHF. CDR3 DNA sequence: TGTGCCAGCAGGCTAGGGGGGAATTCACCCCTCCACTTT.

The chain employs TRBV19 and TRBJ2-3, with a weak D call TRBD2 (6 bases). Germline V CDR1 and CDR2: LNHDA, SQIVND (reference sequence). The CDR3 has 15 residues. V was pared by 8 bases and J by 0 bases, with 15 bases between. The CDR3, as DNA: TGTGCCAGTGCCCCGGGACTTCGCAGCACAGATACGCAGTATTTT. Residues: CASAPGLRSTDTQYF. Full variable domain (outside the CDR3, taken from reference TRBV19 and TRBJ2-3): DGGITQSPKYLFRKEGQNVTLSCEQNLNHDAMYWYRQDPGQGLRLIYYSQIVNDFQKGDIAEGYSVSREKKESFPLTVTSAQKNPTAFYLCASAPGLRSTDTQYFGPGTRLTVL.

This clone was picked up a small number of times. This rearrangement joins TRBV15 to TRBJ1-5, with D possibly matching TRBD1 (5 bases). This CDR3 region has 15 residues. The germline V gene has CDR1 LNHNV and CDR2 YYDKDF (reference sequence). V was shortened by 0 bases and J by 6 bases, with 12 bases between the two germline ends. The CDR3, as DNA: TGTGCCACCAGCAGAGATCCCAGGGTTGGTCAGCCCCAGCATTTT. Protein: CATSRDPRVGQPQHF.

This clone was seen only once. This chain joins TRBV4-3 and TRBJ2-1, with a tentative D call TRBD2 (6 bases). Deletions cut 2 bases from V and 4 bases from J, with 12 bases between. The CDR3 totals 15 residues. In germline, CDR1 is LGHNA, CDR2 YSLEER. CDR3 sequence (DNA): TGCGCCAGCAGCCAACTTAGCGGTCTTTACAATGAGCAGTTCTTC. Translating it yields CASSQLSGLYNEQFF.

This chain connects TRBV7-8 to TRBJ1-6; no definite D call. This CDR3 has 15 residues. Between the trimmed V and J ends, which lost 3 bases and 3 bases, there was a span of 9 bases. CDR1 is SGHVS and CDR2 is FQNEAQ in the germline V gene. The CDR3 loop is CASSLVSSYNSPLHF. CDR3 sequence (DNA): TGTGCCAGCAGCTTGGTCAGTAGCTATAATTCACCCCTCCACTTT.

The chain couples TRBV7-9 to TRBJ2-5; D remains ambiguous. This CDR3 has 13 amino acids. The germline gives CDR1 SEHNR, CDR2 FQNEAQ (reference sequence). The V gene lost 5 bases and the J gene lost 7 bases, with 14 bases spanning the gap. CDR3 nucleotide sequence: TGTGCCAGCAGCCCCGACCCGGAAAGGACCCAGTACTTC. Translating gives CASSPDPERTQYF.

This clone has only a few counts. The chain recombines TRBV18 with TRBJ2-1; 10 nucleotides match TRBD2. CDR3 length: 16 amino acids. In germline, CDR1 is KGHSH, CDR2 LQKENI. The trim removed 3 bases at V and 8 bases at J, leaving 10 bases unmatched. In nucleotides, the CDR3 is TGTGCCAGCTCACCTCCCGGGACTAGCGTCCTCTATGAGCAGTTCTTC. Translated, it gives CASSPPGTSVLYEQFF.

The chain couples TRBV30 to TRBJ1-6; possibly TRBD1 for D (5 bases). The CDR3 is 12 amino acids. Per germline, CDR1 GTSNPN and CDR2 SVGIG (reference sequence). In DNA form, the CDR3 reads TGTGCTTACGGGGGGAGAGACTCACCCCTCCACTTT. This sequence encodes CAYGGRDSPLHF.